This T cell receptor (beta chain) stems from a study of blood T cell repertoires in COVID-19. Data came from immunoSEQ multiplex PCR; TCRdb stores just in-frame clones and leaves some out. The data contain hundreds of thousands of clones, around 85% of them seen just once; the ten biggest clones take up less than 2.5%. Between the trimmed V and J ends, which lost 0 bases and 3 bases, there was a span of 6 bases. Germline lookup yields CDR1 SGHRS and CDR2 YFSETQ. CDR3 length: 14 residues. This chain uses TRBV5-1 with TRBJ2-2, with D unresolved. Material: peripheral blood. This TCR came from a woman in her 30s who had recovered from COVID-19. CDR3 sequence reads: CASSLVAYTGELFF. CDR3 bases: TGCGCCAGCAGCTTGGTGGCATACACCGGGGAGCTGTTTTTT. Complete variable domain (other parts from reference TRBV5-1 and TRBJ2-2): KAGVTQTPRYLIKTRGQQVTLSCSPISGHRSVSWYQQTPGQGLQFLFEYFSETQRNKGNFPGRFSGRQFSNSRSEMNVSTLELGDSALYLCASSLVAYTGELFFGEGSRLTVL.